Reported below is one TCR beta chain. These data are taken from a study of blood T cell repertoires in COVID-19. Measured with immunoSEQ multiplex PCR; TCRdb has only the in-frame clones, and not every one. The data show more than 95,000 clones, with about 89% seen just once and about 3.5% held by the top ten. This CDR3 region has 14 residues. V was clipped by 2 bases and J by 1 base, with 6 bases between them. Germline V lookup: CDR1 MNHEY, CDR2 SMNVEV (reference sequence). This TCR was sampled from a woman aged 55-69 years with acute or convalescent COVID-19. V gene TRBV27 combines with J gene TRBJ1-5; possibly TRBD1 for D (5 bases). The specimen was peripheral blood. The CDR3 protein is CASSLQGSNQPQHF. In DNA, the CDR3 is TGTGCCAGCAGTTTACAGGGAAGCAATCAGCCCCAGCATTTT.